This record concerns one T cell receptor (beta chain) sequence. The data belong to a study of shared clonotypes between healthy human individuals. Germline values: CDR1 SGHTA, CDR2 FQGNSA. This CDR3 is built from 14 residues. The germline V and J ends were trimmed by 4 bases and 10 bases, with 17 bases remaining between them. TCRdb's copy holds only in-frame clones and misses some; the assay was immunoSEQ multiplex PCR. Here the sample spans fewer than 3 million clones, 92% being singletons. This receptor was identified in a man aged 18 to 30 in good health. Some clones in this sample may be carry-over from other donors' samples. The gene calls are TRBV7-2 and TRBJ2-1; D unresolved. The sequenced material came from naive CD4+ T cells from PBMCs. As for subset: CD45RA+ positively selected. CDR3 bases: TGTGCCAGCAGCTCGCGTGCGGCCACTGCAGAGCAGTTCTTC. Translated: CASSSRAATAEQFF.